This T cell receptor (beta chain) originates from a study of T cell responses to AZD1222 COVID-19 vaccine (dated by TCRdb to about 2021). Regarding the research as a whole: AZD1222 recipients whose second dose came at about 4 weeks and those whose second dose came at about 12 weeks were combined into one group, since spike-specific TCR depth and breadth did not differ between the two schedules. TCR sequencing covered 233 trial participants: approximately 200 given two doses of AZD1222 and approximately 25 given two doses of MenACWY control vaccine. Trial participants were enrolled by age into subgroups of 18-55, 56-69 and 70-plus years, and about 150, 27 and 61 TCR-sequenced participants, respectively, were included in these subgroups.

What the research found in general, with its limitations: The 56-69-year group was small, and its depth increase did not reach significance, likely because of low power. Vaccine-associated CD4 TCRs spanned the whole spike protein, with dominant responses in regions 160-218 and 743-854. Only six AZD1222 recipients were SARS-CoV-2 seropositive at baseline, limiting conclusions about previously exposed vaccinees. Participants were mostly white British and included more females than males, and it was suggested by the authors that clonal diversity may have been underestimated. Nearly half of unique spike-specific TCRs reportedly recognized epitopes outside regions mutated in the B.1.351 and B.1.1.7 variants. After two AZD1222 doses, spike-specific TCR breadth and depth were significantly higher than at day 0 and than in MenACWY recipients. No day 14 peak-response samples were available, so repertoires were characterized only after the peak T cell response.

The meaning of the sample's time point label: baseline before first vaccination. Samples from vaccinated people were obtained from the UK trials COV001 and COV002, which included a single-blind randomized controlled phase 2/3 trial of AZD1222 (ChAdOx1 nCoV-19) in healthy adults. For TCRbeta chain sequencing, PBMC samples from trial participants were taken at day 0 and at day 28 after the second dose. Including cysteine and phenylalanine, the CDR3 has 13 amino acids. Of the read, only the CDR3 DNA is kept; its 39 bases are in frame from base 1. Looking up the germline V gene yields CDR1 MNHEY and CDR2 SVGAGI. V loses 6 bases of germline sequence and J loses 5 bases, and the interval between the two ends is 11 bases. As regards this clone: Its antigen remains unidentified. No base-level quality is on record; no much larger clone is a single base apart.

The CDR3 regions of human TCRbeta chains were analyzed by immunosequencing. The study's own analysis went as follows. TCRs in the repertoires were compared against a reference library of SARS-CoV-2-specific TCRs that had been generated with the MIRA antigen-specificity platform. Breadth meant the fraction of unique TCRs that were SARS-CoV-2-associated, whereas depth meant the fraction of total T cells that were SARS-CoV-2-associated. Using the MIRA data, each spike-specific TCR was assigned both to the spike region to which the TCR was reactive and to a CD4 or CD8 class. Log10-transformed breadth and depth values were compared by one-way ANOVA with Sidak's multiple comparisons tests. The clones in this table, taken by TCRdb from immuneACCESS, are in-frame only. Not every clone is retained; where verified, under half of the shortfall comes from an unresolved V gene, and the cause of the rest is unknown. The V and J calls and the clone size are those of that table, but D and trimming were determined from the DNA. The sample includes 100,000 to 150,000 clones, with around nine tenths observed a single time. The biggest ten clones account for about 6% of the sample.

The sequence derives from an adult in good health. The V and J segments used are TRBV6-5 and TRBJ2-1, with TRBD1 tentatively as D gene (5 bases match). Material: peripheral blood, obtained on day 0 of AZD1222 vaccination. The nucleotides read TGTGCCAGCAGCTTAGGACACAACAATGAGCAGTTCTTC. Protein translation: CASSLGHNNEQFF.